This is a list of T cell receptor beta chains from one sample in a study of CD8+ T cells in alopecia areata. Assay: immunoSEQ multiplex PCR; the TCRdb copy retains only in-frame clones and omits some. The table has roughly 73,000 clones, over 25% seen once; the top ten hold 15%. The sample consisted of CD8+ T cells sorted from blood, taken at week 4, from a patient treated with tofacitinib. The receptors were gathered from a human donor with alopecia areata. CDR3s include the opening cysteine and the closing phenylalanine or tryptophan. The D gene is left open where the match is weak. The listing skips clone size in some rows; elsewhere it reads once, few, many or a size class.

cdr3_nt,cdr3_aa,clone_size,v_call,d_call,j_call
TGTGCCACCCTTAACCCCGGGAGGAAGGGCTATGGCTACACCTTC,CATLNPGRKGYGYTF,-,TRBV7-9,-,TRBJ1-2
TGTGCCAGCAGTGAGGTCAGGTACCAGTCCTACGAGCAGTACTTC,CASSEVRYQSYEQYF,-,TRBV2,-,TRBJ2-7
TGCAGCGTTTTCCAGGGGAACACTGAAGCTTTCTTT,CSVFQGNTEAFF,many,TRBV29-1,-,TRBJ1-1
TGCGCCAGCAGCTTGGGGACAGGGACCTACAATGAGCAGTTCTTC,CASSLGTGTYNEQFF,-,TRBV5-1,TRBD1,TRBJ2-1
TGTGCCAGCAGCTTAGGCACGAGTAGCACAGATACGCAGTATTTT,CASSLGTSSTDTQYF,medium-sized,TRBV11-2,-,TRBJ2-3
TGCAGCGTTGATCATGACTTGGAGACGCAGTATTTT,CSVDHDLETQYF,-,TRBV29-1,-,TRBJ2-3
TGCAGCGGCGGAGGGGGGGCGGACTATGGCTACACCTTC,CSGGGGADYGYTF,-,TRBV29-1,-,TRBJ1-2
TGTGCCAGTAGGAAGGGTGTCGGCTACACCTTC,CASRKGVGYTF,-,TRBV30,-,TRBJ1-2
TGTGCCGGGGGCCAGGGGACCGGGGCCAACGTCCTGACTTTC,CAGGQGTGANVLTF,-,TRBV30,-,TRBJ2-6
TGCAGCGGCGCTCCGGACAGGGCTGAAGATACGCAGTATTTT,CSGAPDRAEDTQYF,few,TRBV29-1,TRBD1,TRBJ2-3
TGCAGCGTTGTGGGGGGACTAGTCTACGAGCAGTACTTC,CSVVGGLVYEQYF,-,TRBV29-1,TRBD2,TRBJ2-7
TGTGCCAGCAGCTTCCCAGGGGTGACCCGGGAGCAGTACTTC,CASSFPGVTREQYF,-,TRBV7-9,-,TRBJ2-7
TGTGCCAGCAGCGTAGATGCCGGGGAGCTGTTTTTT,CASSVDAGELFF,few,TRBV9,-,TRBJ2-2